The 5 T cell receptor beta chains given below trace back to one sample, sequenced in a study of T cells in women clearing cervical HPV infection. Sequenced by immunoSEQ multiplex PCR; TCRdb stores in-frame clones only, minus some. Its table lists 9,000 to 15,000 clones. Sequencing input: blood buffy coat. The receptors derive from a woman aged 18 to 75 with a cervical HPV16 infection that either progressed to CIN3+ or cleared (not recorded which).

Concerning this clone itself: From the germline J gene comes the end of the CDR3, since the read stops 3 residues before it. This chain connects TRBV30 to TRBJ2-2; a weak D match, TRBD1 (5 bases). The CDR3 extends over 13 amino acids. V gave up 0 bases and J gave up 5 bases, with 7 bases separating them. Germline V gives CDR1 GTSNPN, CDR2 SVGIG (reference sequence). The DNA read from the CDR3 is TGTGCCTGGAGTGTAAAGGGGACCGGGGAG. Its translation is CAWSVKGTGE. In full, the CDR3 is CAWSVKGTGELFF.

As for this clone: Read sequence stops 3 residues before the CDR3 end, and the germline J gene provides the missing end. V usage is TRBV9 and J usage is TRBJ1-1, with 8 bases fitting TRBD1. The V and J ends lost 0 bases and 5 bases, in that order; junction bases with no gene match: 3. The CDR3 contains 14 residues. Germline loops: CDR1 SGDLS, CDR2 YYNGEE. CDR3 protein: CASSVGTGKTEAFF. CDR3 bases read: TGTGCCAGCAGCGTAGGGACAGGGAAGACTGAA.

A remark on this clone: With the read ending 3 residues before the CDR3 end, the germline J gene is used to fill in that end. The V and J genes are TRBV7-3 and TRBJ1-2; no firm D call. CDR1 and CDR2 from the germline V gene are SGHTA and FQGTGA. This CDR3 contains 16 residues. The DNA read from the CDR3 is TGTGCCAGCAGCTCGAGACTAGCGGGGAACCGGGATACC. This gives the protein CASSSRLAGNRDT. The CDR3, in full, reads CASSSRLAGNRDTYTF. Full variable domain (remainder filled in from reference TRBV7-3 and TRBJ1-2): GAGVSQTPSNKVTEKGKYVELRCDPISGHTALYWYRQSLGQGPEFLIYFQGTGAADDSGLPNDRFFAVRPEGSVSTLKIQRTERGDSAVYLCASSSRLAGNRDTYTFGSGTRLTVV.

As to this clone: The sequence runs out 3 residues before the end of the CDR3; the remainder is reconstructed from the germline J gene. V gene TRBV5-1 combines with J gene TRBJ1-4; no definite D call. In germline, CDR1 is SGHRS, CDR2 YFSETQ. The CDR3 length is 14 residues. Deletions cut 2 bases from V and 8 bases from J, with 13 bases between. CDR3 residues: CASSFPGSGEKLFF. The CDR3 bases that were read are TGCGCCAGCAGCTTTCCGGGGTCGGGCGAAAAA.

Concerning this clone itself: The read terminates 3 residues ahead of where the CDR3 ends, so the germline J gene completes it. The rearrangement joins TRBV20-1 to TRBJ2-1; tentatively, D is TRBD1 (5 bases). The CDR3 totals 16 residues. V lost 6 bases to trimming and J lost 4 bases, with 22 bases between them. CDR1 and CDR2 (germline): DFQATT, SNEGSKA (reference sequence). CDR3 loop: CSAATPASRQYNEQFF. The CDR3 bases that were read are TGCAGTGCCGCAACACCAGCCTCCAGACAGTACAATGAG.